The clone carrying this T cell receptor (beta chain) was seen just once. This sample was included in a study of blood T cell repertoires in COVID-19. Overall study context: Samples taken during acute and convalescent COVID-19 were collected in the United States, Italy and Spain.

The CDR3 is 13 residues long. CDR1 and CDR2 (germline): LNHDA, SQIVND (reference sequence). Trimming shortened V by 6 bases and J by 0 bases, and 8 bases separated the two germline ends. The repertoire was sequenced with immunoSEQ multiplex PCR; TCRdb's copy has only in-frame clones and lacks some. The repertoire consists of roughly 400,000 clones, with 88% occurring once and the leading ten covering 2% to 2.5%. Sequencing input: PBMCs or T cells enriched from blood (not recorded which). This sequence was found in a woman aged 40 to 50 with acute COVID-19. J is TRBJ1-1 and V is TRBV19; possibly TRBD1 for D (5 bases). CDR3 residues: CASSRQLNTEAFF. The DNA for the CDR3 is TGTGCCAGTAGCCGACAGTTGAACACTGAAGCTTTCTTT. Looking up the rest from reference TRBV19 and TRBJ1-1 gives the full variable domain: DGGITQSPKYLFRKEGQNVTLSCEQNLNHDAMYWYRQDPGQGLRLIYYSQIVNDFQKGDIAEGYSVSREKKESFPLTVTSAQKNPTAFYLCASSRQLNTEAFFGQGTRLTVV.